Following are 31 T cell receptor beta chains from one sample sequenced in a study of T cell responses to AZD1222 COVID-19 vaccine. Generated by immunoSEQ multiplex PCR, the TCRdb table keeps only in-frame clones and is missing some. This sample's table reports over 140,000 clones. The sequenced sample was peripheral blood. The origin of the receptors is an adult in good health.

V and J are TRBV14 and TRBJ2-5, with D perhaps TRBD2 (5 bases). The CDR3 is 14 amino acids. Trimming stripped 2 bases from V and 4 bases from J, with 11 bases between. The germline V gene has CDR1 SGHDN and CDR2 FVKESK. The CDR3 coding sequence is TGTGCCAGCAGCCAAATTTCTGGGAGAGAGACCCAGTACTTC. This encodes CASSQISGRETQYF.

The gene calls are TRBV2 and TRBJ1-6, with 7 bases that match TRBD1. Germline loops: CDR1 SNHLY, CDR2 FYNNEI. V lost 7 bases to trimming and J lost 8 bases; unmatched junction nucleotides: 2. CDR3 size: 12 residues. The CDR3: CASNRGDSPLHF. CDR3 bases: TGTGCCAGCAACAGGGGCGATTCACCCCTCCACTTT.

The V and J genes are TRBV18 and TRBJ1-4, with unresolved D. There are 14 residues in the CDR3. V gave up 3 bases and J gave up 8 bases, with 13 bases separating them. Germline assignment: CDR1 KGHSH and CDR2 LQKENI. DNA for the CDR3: TGTGCCAGCTCACCTCGCCAAACCGACGAAAAACTGTTTTTT. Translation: CASSPRQTDEKLFF.

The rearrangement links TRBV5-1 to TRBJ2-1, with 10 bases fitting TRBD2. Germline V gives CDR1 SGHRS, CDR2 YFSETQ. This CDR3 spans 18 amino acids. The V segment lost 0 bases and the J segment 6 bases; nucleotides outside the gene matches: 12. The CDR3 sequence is CASSLEGLAASGGNEQFF. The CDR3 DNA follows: TGCGCCAGCAGCTTGGAAGGGTTGGCGGCTAGCGGGGGCAATGAGCAGTTCTTC.

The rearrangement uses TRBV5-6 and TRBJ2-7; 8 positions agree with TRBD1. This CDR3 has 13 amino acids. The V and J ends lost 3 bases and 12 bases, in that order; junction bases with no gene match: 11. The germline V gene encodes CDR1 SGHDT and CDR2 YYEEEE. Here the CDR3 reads CASSSPAGTGWYF. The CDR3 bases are TGTGCCAGCAGCTCCCCGGCCGGGACAGGATGGTACTTC.

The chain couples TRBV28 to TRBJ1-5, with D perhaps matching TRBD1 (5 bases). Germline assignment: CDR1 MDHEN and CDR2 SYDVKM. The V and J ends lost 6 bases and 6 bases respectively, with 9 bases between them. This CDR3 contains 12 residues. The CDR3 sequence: CASRQGGQPQHF. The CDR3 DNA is TGTGCCAGCAGGCAGGGTGGTCAGCCCCAGCATTTT.

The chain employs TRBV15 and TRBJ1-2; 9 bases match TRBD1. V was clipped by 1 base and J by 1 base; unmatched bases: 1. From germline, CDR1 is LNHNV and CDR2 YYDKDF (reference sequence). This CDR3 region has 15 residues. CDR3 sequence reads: CATSRGTGDNYGYTF. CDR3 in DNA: TGTGCCACCAGCAGAGGGACAGGGGATAACTATGGCTACACCTTC.

DNA of the CDR3: TGTGCCAGCAGCTCCAGCGGGGGGCTAGGCCTGGGGCAGTATTTT. Protein: CASSSSGGLGLGQYF. This chain joins TRBV3-1 (or the pseudogene TRBV3-2) and TRBJ2-3, with 9 nucleotides matching TRBD2. CDR1 LGHDT and CDR2 YNNKEL come from the germline V gene (reference sequence). V was clipped by 5 bases and J by 11 bases; unmatched bases: 14. The CDR3 loop spans 15 amino acids.

The CDR3 here is CASSQVTANSGNTIYF. The CDR3 DNA follows: TGCGCCAGCAGCCAAGTGACAGCAAACTCTGGAAACACCATATATTTT. The chain recombines TRBV4-1 with TRBJ1-3, with D perhaps TRBD1 (5 bases). The CDR3 covers 16 residues. Germline V lookup: CDR1 MGHRA, CDR2 YSYEKL. The ends were cut back, 1 base at V and 0 bases at J, with 10 bases in the middle.

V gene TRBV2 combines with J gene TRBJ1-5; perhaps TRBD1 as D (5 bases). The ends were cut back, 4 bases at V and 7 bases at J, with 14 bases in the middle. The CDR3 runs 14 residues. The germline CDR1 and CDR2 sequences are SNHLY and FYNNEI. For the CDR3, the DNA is TGTGCCAGCAGTGTTTCAGGGCCGGTGCAGCCCCAGCATTTT. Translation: CASSVSGPVQPQHF.

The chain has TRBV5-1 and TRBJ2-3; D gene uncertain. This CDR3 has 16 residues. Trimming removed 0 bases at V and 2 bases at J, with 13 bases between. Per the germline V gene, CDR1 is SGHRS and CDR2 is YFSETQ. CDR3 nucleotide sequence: TGCGCCAGCAGCTTGGCAGGCAGGCCGTTCACAGATACGCAGTATTTT. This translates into CASSLAGRPFTDTQYF.

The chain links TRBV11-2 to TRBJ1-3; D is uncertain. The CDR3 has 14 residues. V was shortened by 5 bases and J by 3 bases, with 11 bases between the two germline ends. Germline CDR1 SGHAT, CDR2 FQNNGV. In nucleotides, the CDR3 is TGTGCCAGCAGCCCTCGCCGGGATGGAAACACCATATATTTT. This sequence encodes CASSPRRDGNTIYF.

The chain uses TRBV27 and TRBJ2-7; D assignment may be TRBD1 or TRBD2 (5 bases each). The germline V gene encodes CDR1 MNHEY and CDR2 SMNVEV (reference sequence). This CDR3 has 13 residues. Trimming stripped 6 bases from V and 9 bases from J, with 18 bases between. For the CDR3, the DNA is TGTGCCAGCAGCACGGGGCCCTTCGATTGGCAGTACTTC. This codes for CASSTGPFDWQYF.

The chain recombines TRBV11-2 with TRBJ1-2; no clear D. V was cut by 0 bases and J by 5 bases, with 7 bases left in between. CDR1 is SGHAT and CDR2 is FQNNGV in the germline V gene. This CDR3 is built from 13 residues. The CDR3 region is CASSLDTGYGYTF. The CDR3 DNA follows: TGTGCCAGCAGCTTAGACACGGGTTATGGCTACACCTTC. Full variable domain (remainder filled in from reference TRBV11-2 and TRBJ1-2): EAGVAQSPRYKIIEKRQSVAFWCNPISGHATLYWYQQILGQGPKLLIQFQNNGVVDDSQLPKDRFSAERLKGVDSTLKIQPAKLEDSAVYLCASSLDTGYGYTFGSGTRLTVV.

Here the CDR3 DNA reads TGTGCCAGCAGCCAGGTGAACACTGAAGCTTTCTTT. Amino acid sequence: CASSQVNTEAFF. The chain uses TRBV4-2 and TRBJ1-1, with no clear D. CDR1 is LGHNA and CDR2 is YNFKEQ in the germline V gene. The CDR3 consists of 12 residues. Trimming removed 3 bases from V and 0 bases from J, with 2 bases in between.

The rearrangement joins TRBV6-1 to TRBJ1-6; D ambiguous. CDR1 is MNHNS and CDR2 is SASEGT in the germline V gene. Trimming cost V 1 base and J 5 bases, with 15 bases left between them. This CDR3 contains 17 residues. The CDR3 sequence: CASSEVPTRADNSPLHF. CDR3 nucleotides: TGTGCCAGCAGTGAAGTGCCGACAAGGGCTGATAATTCACCCCTCCACTTT.

The CDR3 loop reads CASSSRQGRYEQYF. The CDR3 DNA is TGTGCCAGCAGTTCCAGACAGGGGCGATACGAGCAGTACTTC. The chain carries TRBV6-5 and TRBJ2-7; 8 bases line up with TRBD1. This CDR3 region has 14 residues. Per germline, CDR1 MNHEY and CDR2 SVGAGI. V shed 4 bases and J 4 bases; nucleotides not matched to a gene: 6.

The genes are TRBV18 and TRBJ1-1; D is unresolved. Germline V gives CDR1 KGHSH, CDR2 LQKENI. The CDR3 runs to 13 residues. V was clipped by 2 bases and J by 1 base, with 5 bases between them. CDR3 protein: CASSPRENTEAFF. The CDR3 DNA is TGTGCCAGCTCACCAAGGGAGAACACTGAAGCTTTCTTT.

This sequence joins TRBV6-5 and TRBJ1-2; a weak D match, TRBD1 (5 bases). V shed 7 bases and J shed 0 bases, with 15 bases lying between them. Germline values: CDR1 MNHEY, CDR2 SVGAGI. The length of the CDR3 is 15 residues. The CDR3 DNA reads TGTGCCAGCACCTCCGGGGGTAGGACTAACTATGGCTACACCTTC. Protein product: CASTSGGRTNYGYTF.

The CDR3: CASSFAQGGGYTF. As DNA, the CDR3 is TGTGCCAGCAGCTTCGCCCAGGGAGGTGGCTACACCTTC. This chain uses TRBV7-9 with TRBJ1-2; D is perhaps TRBD1 (5 bases). Germline CDR1 is SEHNR and CDR2 is FQNEAQ (reference sequence). V was pared by 3 bases and J by 7 bases, with 12 bases between. The CDR3 totals 13 residues.

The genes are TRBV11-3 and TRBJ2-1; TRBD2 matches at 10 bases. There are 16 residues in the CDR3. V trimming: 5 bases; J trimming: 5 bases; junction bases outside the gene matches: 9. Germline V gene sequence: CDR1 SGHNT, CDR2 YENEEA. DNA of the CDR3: TGTGCCAGCAGCCCCCACGTTAGCGGGGGGCACAATGAGCAGTTCTTC. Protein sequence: CASSPHVSGGHNEQFF. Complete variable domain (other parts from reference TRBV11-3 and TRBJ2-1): EAGVVQSPRYKIIEKKQPVAFWCNPISGHNTLYWYLQNLGQGPELLIRYENEEAVDDSQLPKDRFSAERLKGVDSTLKIQPAELGDSAVYLCASSPHVSGGHNEQFFGPGTRLTVL.

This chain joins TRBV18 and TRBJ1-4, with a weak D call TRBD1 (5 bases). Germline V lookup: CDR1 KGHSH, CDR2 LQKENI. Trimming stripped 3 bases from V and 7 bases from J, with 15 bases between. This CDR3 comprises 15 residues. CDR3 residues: CASSPVAGWSEKLFF. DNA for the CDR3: TGTGCCAGCTCACCGGTGGCAGGGTGGAGTGAAAAACTGTTTTTT.

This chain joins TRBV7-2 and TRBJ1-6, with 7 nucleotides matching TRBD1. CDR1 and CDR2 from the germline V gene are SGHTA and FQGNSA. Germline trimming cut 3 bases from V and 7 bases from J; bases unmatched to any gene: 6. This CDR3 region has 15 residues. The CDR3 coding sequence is TGTGCCAGCAGCTTTGGTCCGGGACAGAATTCACCCCTCCACTTT. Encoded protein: CASSFGPGQNSPLHF.

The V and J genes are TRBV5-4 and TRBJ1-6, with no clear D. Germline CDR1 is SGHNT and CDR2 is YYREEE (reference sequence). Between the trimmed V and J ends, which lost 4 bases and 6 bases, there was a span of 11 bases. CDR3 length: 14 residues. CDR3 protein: CASSVEIFNSPLHF. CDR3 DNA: TGTGCCAGCAGCGTAGAGATTTTTAATTCACCCCTCCACTTT.

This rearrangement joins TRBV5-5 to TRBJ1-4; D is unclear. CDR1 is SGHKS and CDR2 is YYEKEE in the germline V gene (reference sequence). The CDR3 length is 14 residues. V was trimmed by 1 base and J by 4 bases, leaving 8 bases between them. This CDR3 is CASSLRAVNEKLFF. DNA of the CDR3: TGTGCCAGCAGCTTGAGGGCGGTTAATGAAAAACTGTTTTTT.

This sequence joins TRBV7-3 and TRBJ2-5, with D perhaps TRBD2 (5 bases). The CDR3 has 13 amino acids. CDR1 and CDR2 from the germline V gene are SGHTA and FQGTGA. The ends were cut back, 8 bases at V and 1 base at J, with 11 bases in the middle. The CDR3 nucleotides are TGTGCCAGCCGCCCGGGGTCCCAAGAGACCCAGTACTTC. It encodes CASRPGSQETQYF.

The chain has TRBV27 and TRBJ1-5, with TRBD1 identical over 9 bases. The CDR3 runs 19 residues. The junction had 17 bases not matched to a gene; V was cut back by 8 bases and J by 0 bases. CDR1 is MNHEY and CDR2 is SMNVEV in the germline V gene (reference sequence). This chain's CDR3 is CASALAWDRDVGSNQPQHF. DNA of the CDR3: TGTGCCAGCGCACTCGCTTGGGACAGGGATGTGGGTAGCAATCAGCCCCAGCATTTT.

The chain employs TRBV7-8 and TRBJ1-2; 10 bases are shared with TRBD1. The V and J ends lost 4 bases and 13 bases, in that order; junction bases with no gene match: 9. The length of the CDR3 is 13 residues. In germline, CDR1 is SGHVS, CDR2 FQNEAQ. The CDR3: CASSSPRDRGPTF. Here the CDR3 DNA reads TGTGCCAGCAGCTCTCCCCGGGACAGGGGTCCCACCTTC.

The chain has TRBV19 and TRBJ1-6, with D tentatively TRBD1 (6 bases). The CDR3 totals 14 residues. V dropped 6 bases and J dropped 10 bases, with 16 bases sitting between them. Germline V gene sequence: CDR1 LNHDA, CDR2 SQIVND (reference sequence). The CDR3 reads CASRPPGTTSPLHF. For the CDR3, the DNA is TGTGCCAGTAGACCCCCCGGGACAACCTCACCCCTCCACTTT. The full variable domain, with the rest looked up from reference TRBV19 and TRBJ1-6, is DGGITQSPKYLFRKEGQNVTLSCEQNLNHDAMYWYRQDPGQGLRLIYYSQIVNDFQKGDIAEGYSVSREKKESFPLTVTSAQKNPTAFYLCASRPPGTTSPLHFGNGTRLTVT.

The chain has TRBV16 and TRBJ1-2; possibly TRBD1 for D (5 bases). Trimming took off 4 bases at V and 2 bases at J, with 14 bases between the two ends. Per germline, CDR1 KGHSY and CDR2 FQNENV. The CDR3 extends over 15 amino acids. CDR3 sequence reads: CASSRTTGPNYGYTF. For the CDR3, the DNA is TGTGCCAGCAGCCGTACCACAGGCCCCAACTATGGCTACACCTTC.

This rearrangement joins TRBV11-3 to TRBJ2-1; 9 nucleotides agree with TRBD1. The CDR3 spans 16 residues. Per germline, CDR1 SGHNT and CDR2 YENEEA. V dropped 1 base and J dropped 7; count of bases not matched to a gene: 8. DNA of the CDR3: TGTGCCAGCAGCTTAGGTGGGGGACAGGGTAGAAATGAGCAGTTCTTC. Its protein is CASSLGGGQGRNEQFF.